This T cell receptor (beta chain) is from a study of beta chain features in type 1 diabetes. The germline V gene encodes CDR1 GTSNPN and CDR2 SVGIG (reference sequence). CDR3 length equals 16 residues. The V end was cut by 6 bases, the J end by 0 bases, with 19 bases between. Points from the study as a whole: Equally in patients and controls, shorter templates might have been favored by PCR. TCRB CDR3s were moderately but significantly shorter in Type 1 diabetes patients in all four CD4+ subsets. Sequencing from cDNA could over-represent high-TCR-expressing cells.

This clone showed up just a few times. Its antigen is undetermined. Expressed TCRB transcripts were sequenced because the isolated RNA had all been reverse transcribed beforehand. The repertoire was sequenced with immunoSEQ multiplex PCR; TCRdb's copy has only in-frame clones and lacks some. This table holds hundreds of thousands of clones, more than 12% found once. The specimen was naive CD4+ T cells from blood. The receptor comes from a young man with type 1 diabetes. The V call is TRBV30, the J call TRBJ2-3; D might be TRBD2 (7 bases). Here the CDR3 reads CACSLGGTTSTDTQYF. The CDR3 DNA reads TGTGCCTGTTCCCTGGGGGGGACAACTAGCACAGATACGCAGTATTTT.